This T cell receptor (beta chain) derives from a study of cytomegalovirus exposure and HLA in healthy donors. Concerning this clone itself: Its matching antigen is unknown.

PCR involved 60 Vbeta and 13 Jbeta primers. Using immunoSEQ multiplex PCR, the repertoire was profiled, and TCRdb retains in-frame clones only, with some absent. The repertoire includes some 150,000 clones, roughly four fifths of them detected once, and roughly 10% sits in the top ten. The trim removed 6 bases at V and 3 bases at J, leaving 8 bases unmatched. Germline assignment: CDR1 SNHLY and CDR2 FYNNEI. This CDR3 has 15 residues. Study outcomes and limitations: There were several of the most significant clusters that appeared linked to common viral pathogens in a later analysis.

Material: PBMCs. This clonotype was sampled from a man in his fifties in good health and CMV-seropositive. The gene calls are TRBV2 and TRBJ1-5; 7 bases align to TRBD1. The CDR3 DNA is TGTGCCAGCAGAGACAGGGAGAACAACAATCAGCCCCAGCATTTT. Amino acids: CASRDRENNNQPQHF. Full variable domain (missing parts from reference TRBV2 and TRBJ1-5): EPEVTQTPSHQVTQMGQEVILRCVPISNHLYFYWYRQILGQKVEFLVSFYNNEISEKSEIFDDQFSVERPDGSNFTLKIRSTKLEDSAMYFCASRDRENNNQPQHFGDGTRLSIL.